This TCR beta chain came from a study of vaccination and CD4 T cells after COVID-19. Treatment meaning: roughly 10-day PBMC culture with coronavirus spike peptide pools or control peptides (ViraFEST assay). CDR3 length: 16 amino acids. Trimming pared 0 bases from V and 8 bases from J, leaving 20 bases between. Germline CDR1 is SGHNT and CDR2 is YYREEE (reference sequence). As for this clonotype: The antigen remains undetermined.

Cultured CD4+ T-cell DNA underwent Oncomine TCR Beta short-read sequencing. MiXCR was run by TCRdb on the PCR reads, yielding one entry per CDR3 protein. The sample includes approximately 6,400 distinct CDR3 sequences, around three quarters of them seen just once. This TCR was recovered from a human donor who had recovered from COVID-19. The source material was CD4+ T cells from blood, cultured in vitro. The J gene is TRBJ1-2, the V gene TRBV5-4; D possibly corresponds to TRBD1 (5 bases). The CDR3 DNA is TGTGCCAGCAGCTTGGAATTCGGGGCGGGGGAGCCCGGCTACACCTTC. Its translation: CASSLEFGAGEPGYTF.